This is a list of T cell receptor beta chains from one sample in a study of cytomegalovirus exposure and HLA in healthy donors. The method was immunoSEQ multiplex PCR; TCRdb's version includes in-frame clones alone and lacks a portion of them. The repertoire has 160,000 or so clones, over 70% of them found once; the top ten carry around 7%. Sequences were obtained from PBMCs. The source of these receptors is a woman aged 40-49 years in good health and CMV-seropositive. Each CDR3 is given with its conserved first and last residue. D genes are given only for firm matches. Not all rows give a size; the values are once, few, many and, for expanded clones, a class.

NA,NA,TRBV5-1,TRBJ1-5,CASSLAGLSNQPQHF,TGCGCCAGCAGCTTGGCGGGGTTGAGCAATCAGCCCCAGCATTTT
TRBD1,NA,TRBV19,TRBJ1-2,CASRQQGRNGYTF,TGTGCCAGTAGACAACAGGGGCGTAATGGCTACACCTTC
TRBD1,NA,TRBV7-8,TRBJ2-7,CASSRLPGGYEQYF,TGTGCCAGCAGCCGACTTCCAGGGGGCTACGAGCAGTACTTC
NA,NA,TRBV6-1,TRBJ2-5,CASSVSSGKETQYF,TGTGCCAGCAGTGTAAGTAGCGGCAAAGAGACCCAGTACTTC
TRBD1,NA,TRBV15,TRBJ1-5,CATSRDWGQGSGQPQHF,TGTGCCACCAGCAGAGATTGGGGACAGGGGTCAGGGCAGCCCCAGCATTTT
TRBD1,NA,TRBV5-1,TRBJ1-2,CASSLVQGLNYGYTF,TGCGCCAGCAGCTTGGTACAGGGGCTCAACTATGGCTACACCTTC
TRBD1,few,TRBV19,TRBJ2-7,CASMGRDRGPYEQYF,TGTGCCAGTATGGGGAGGGACAGGGGGCCCTACGAGCAGTACTTC
TRBD2,NA,TRBV27,TRBJ2-1,CASSFPASGASPGYNEQFF,TGTGCCAGCAGTTTCCCGGCTAGCGGGGCCTCCCCAGGTTACAATGAGCAGTTCTTC
NA,NA,TRBV15,TRBJ2-5,CATSRDVEETRYF,TGTGCCACCAGCAGAGATGTTGAGGAGACCCGGTACTTC
TRBD1,NA,TRBV27,TRBJ2-7,CASRSFSGQGFYEQYF,TGTGCCAGCAGATCCTTTTCGGGACAGGGATTTTACGAGCAGTACTTC
TRBD2,NA,TRBV5-1,TRBJ2-5,CASSKETGGPRETQYF,TGCGCCAGCAGCAAGGAAACGGGGGGGCCCAGGGAGACCCAGTACTTC
NA,NA,TRBV4-1,TRBJ1-6,CASSRGSSPLHF,TGCGCCAGCAGCCGAGGATCCTCACCCCTCCACTTT
TRBD1,NA,TRBV28,TRBJ2-7,CASQFPLRQGSYEQYF,TGTGCCAGCCAGTTTCCCCTTAGACAGGGGTCCTACGAGCAGTACTTC
TRBD1,few,TRBV6-1,TRBJ2-7,CATGQAYEQYF,TGTGCCACCGGACAGGCCTACGAGCAGTACTTC
NA,NA,TRBV30,TRBJ2-5,CAWSVPGGNQETQYF,TGTGCCTGGAGTGTGCCAGGGGGGAACCAAGAGACCCAGTACTTC
NA,NA,TRBV7-9,TRBJ1-1,CASRGTSNTEAFF,TGTGCCAGCAGAGGGACTTCGAACACTGAAGCTTTCTTT
TRBD1,NA,TRBV5-1,TRBJ2-2,CASSWDREPNTGELFF,TGCGCCAGCAGCTGGGACAGGGAACCGAACACCGGGGAGCTGTTTTTT
TRBD2,NA,TRBV27,TRBJ2-7,CASRYAAGVIYEQYF,TGTGCCAGCAGATATGCGGCGGGGGTAATCTACGAGCAGTACTTC
NA,NA,TRBV14,TRBJ2-6,CASSLAGSGANVLTF,TGTGCCAGCAGCCTCGCAGGGTCTGGGGCCAACGTCCTGACTTTC
TRBD1,NA,TRBV6-5,TRBJ2-3,CATRTGLGTDTQYF,TGTGCCACCCGGACAGGGCTCGGCACAGATACGCAGTATTTT
NA,NA,TRBV7-2,TRBJ2-5,CASSPSLKETQYF,TGTGCCAGCAGCCCTTCGTTAAAAGAGACCCAGTACTTC
NA,NA,TRBV7-9,TRBJ2-7,CSSSLGGSPYEQYF,TGTTCCAGCAGCTTGGGGGGATCCCCTTACGAGCAGTACTTC
NA,NA,TRBV10-2,TRBJ1-3,CASSESRGNTIYF,TGCGCCAGCAGTGAGTCGCGGGGAAACACCATATATTTT
NA,NA,TRBV5-1,TRBJ1-2,CASSPGRQRINYGYTF,TGCGCCAGCAGCCCTGGGAGGCAGCGGATTAACTATGGCTACACCTTC
NA,NA,TRBV14,TRBJ2-7,CASSRVRGYEQYF,TGTGCCAGCAGCCGGGTTCGGGGCTACGAGCAGTACTTC
TRBD2,NA,TRBV10-3,TRBJ2-1,CATGLAGLYEQFF,TGTGCCACCGGACTAGCGGGGTTGTATGAGCAGTTCTTC
TRBD1,NA,TRBV9,TRBJ1-4,CASSNGDSPNEKLFF,TGTGCCAGCAGCAACGGGGACAGCCCGAATGAAAAACTGTTTTTT
NA,NA,TRBV5-1,TRBJ2-7,CASRGDTTGEQYF,TGCGCCAGCAGAGGGGACACAACGGGGGAGCAGTACTTC
TRBD1,NA,TRBV29-1,TRBJ1-1,CSVFDRGLENTEAFF,TGCAGCGTCTTCGACAGGGGATTGGAAAACACTGAAGCTTTCTTT
NA,NA,TRBV7-2,TRBJ2-2,CASSPGITGELFF,TGTGCCAGCAGCCCAGGAATCACCGGGGAGCTGTTTTTT
TRBD1,NA,TRBV11-2,TRBJ2-3,CASSLGQGADTQYF,TGTGCCAGCAGCTTGGGGCAGGGGGCAGATACGCAGTATTTT
NA,few,TRBV6-5,TRBJ2-1,CASRRASNEQFF,TGTGCCAGCAGACGAGCTAGCAATGAGCAGTTCTTC
TRBD1,NA,TRBV19,TRBJ2-1,CASSIGGGTGYNEQFF,TGTGCCAGTAGTATAGGAGGGGGGACAGGTTACAATGAGCAGTTCTTC
TRBD1,NA,TRBV29-1,TRBJ1-2,CSVRQGDGYTF,TGCAGCGTAAGACAGGGGGACGGCTACACCTTC
TRBD1,once,TRBV7-9,TRBJ1-2,CASSYTGGADYGYTF,TGTGCCAGCAGCTACACAGGGGGCGCGGACTATGGCTACACCTTC
NA,once,TRBV27,TRBJ2-7,CASSPLRSYSYEQYF,TGTGCCAGCAGTCCTCTTCGGAGCTACTCCTACGAGCAGTACTTC
TRBD1,NA,TRBV7-2,TRBJ2-2,CASSPRDRVGTGELFF,TGTGCCAGCAGCCCCCGGGACAGGGTGGGCACCGGGGAGCTGTTTTTT
TRBD1,NA,TRBV29-1,TRBJ2-5,CSVRTGQETQYF,TGCAGCGTCCGGACAGGGCAAGAGACCCAGTACTTC
NA,NA,TRBV4-2,TRBJ1-4,CASSLSGTPKVATNEKLFF,TGTGCCAGCAGCCTGAGCGGGACACCCAAGGTTGCAACTAATGAAAAACTGTTTTTT
NA,once,TRBV28,TRBJ1-4,CASTRGPNEKLFF,TGTGCCAGCACAAGGGGTCCTAATGAAAAACTGTTTTTT
TRBD1,NA,TRBV18,TRBJ1-1,CASSPPISDRIWGTGTEAFF,TGTGCCAGCTCACCACCCATATCGGACAGGATTTGGGGAACGGGCACTGAAGCTTTCTTT
NA,NA,TRBV7-6,TRBJ2-5,CASRHPGRETQYF,TGTGCCAGCCGACACCCAGGGCGGGAGACCCAGTACTTC
NA,NA,TRBV4-2,TRBJ1-2,CASSQEVGGEYGYTF,TGTGCCAGCAGCCAAGAAGTAGGGGGTGAATATGGCTACACCTTC
NA,NA,TRBV5-6,TRBJ2-5,CASSPEAIGTQYF,TGTGCCAGCAGCCCCGAGGCCATTGGGACCCAGTACTTC
TRBD1,NA,TRBV28,TRBJ1-6,CASRLPTGTGDSPLHF,TGTGCCAGCAGATTACCAACCGGGACAGGGGATTCACCCCTCCACTTT
TRBD1,NA,TRBV5-1,TRBJ2-6,CASSPWFRTGAGSGANGLTF,TGCGCCAGCAGCCCGTGGTTTCGGACAGGGGCGGGCTCTGGGGCCAACGGCCTGACTTTC
TRBD2,NA,TRBV4-2,TRBJ2-7,CASSQDWTSGSYEQYF,TGTGCCAGCAGCCAAGATTGGACTAGCGGCTCCTACGAGCAGTACTTC
NA,NA,TRBV18,TRBJ2-3,CASSPTLEAGRTDTQYF,TGTGCCAGCTCACCGACCTTAGAGGCAGGGCGCACAGATACGCAGTATTTT
NA,NA,TRBV9,TRBJ2-7,CASSPRGGNEQYF,TGTGCCAGCAGCCCTCGCGGAGGCAACGAGCAGTACTTC
NA,few,TRBV5-6,TRBJ2-5,CASSKDSGRQETQYF,TGTGCCAGCAGCAAGGACTCTGGCAGGCAAGAGACCCAGTACTTC
TRBD1,NA,TRBV18,TRBJ1-2,CASSVQGAPPLYGYTF,TGTGCCAGCTCAGTCCAGGGGGCCCCACCCTTATATGGCTACACCTTC